This is a list of T cell receptor beta chains from one sample in a study of control samples from healthy donors and cancer patients. Generated by immunoSEQ multiplex PCR, the TCRdb table keeps only in-frame clones and is missing some. Altogether 400,000 to 500,000 clones are present, over 75% being singletons, with the ten largest covering over 5.5%. Sequencing was performed on PBMCs. These receptors originate from a man aged 35-49 years with head and neck cancer. CDR3s include the opening cysteine and the closing phenylalanine or tryptophan. Fields, in order: V gene, J gene, clone size, D gene, CDR3 DNA, CDR3 protein. The D gene is left open where the match is weak. The size entry is marked missing in some rows and otherwise reads once, few, many or a size class.

v_gene: TRBV5-1; j_gene: TRBJ2-3; abundance: -; d_gene: -; CDR3nt: TGCGCCAGCAGCTTGGAGCAAGGGGGCACAGATACGCAGTATTTT; CDR3aa: CASSLEQGGTDTQYF
v_gene: TRBV20-1; j_gene: TRBJ2-4; abundance: few; d_gene: -; CDR3nt: TGCAGTGCTTTCCAAAACATTCAGTACTTC; CDR3aa: CSAFQNIQYF
v_gene: TRBV6-5; j_gene: TRBJ2-7; abundance: -; d_gene: -; CDR3nt: TGTGCCAGCAGTTACTCGAGGGGGACAACTACCTACGAGCAGTACTTC; CDR3aa: CASSYSRGTTTYEQYF
v_gene: TRBV7-9; j_gene: TRBJ1-4; abundance: few; d_gene: -; CDR3nt: TGTGCCAGCAGCCACACGCCCGAGTGGGAAAAACTGTTTTTT; CDR3aa: CASSHTPEWEKLFF
v_gene: TRBV5-4; j_gene: TRBJ2-1; abundance: -; d_gene: -; CDR3nt: TGTGCCAGCACCTTCCCGAAGCCGGGACCAACCCACCTGGGCTACAATGAGCAGTTCTTC; CDR3aa: CASTFPKPGPTHLGYNEQFF
v_gene: TRBV4-3; j_gene: TRBJ2-1; abundance: -; d_gene: TRBD1; CDR3nt: TGCGCCAGCAGCCCTTACAGGGGGTATGGCGATGAGCAGTTCTTC; CDR3aa: CASSPYRGYGDEQFF
v_gene: TRBV3-1/TRBV3-2; j_gene: TRBJ1-4; abundance: -; d_gene: TRBD1; CDR3nt: TGTGCCAGCAGGACCGGACAGGGGCAAAAACTGTTTTTT; CDR3aa: CASRTGQGQKLFF
v_gene: TRBV27; j_gene: TRBJ2-2; abundance: -; d_gene: -; CDR3nt: TGTGCCAGCAGTTTTAGGGGGGCGCGGGGCACCGGGGAGCTGTTTTTT; CDR3aa: CASSFRGARGTGELFF
v_gene: TRBV15; j_gene: TRBJ1-5; abundance: -; d_gene: -; CDR3nt: TGTGCCACCAGCAGAGAAGGGATTAGCAATCAGCCCCAGCATTTT; CDR3aa: CATSREGISNQPQHF
v_gene: TRBV7-8; j_gene: TRBJ1-2; abundance: -; d_gene: -; CDR3nt: TGTGCCAGCAGCCCGACCCGGACAGCGACTAACTATGGCTACACCTTC; CDR3aa: CASSPTRTATNYGYTF
v_gene: TRBV7-6; j_gene: TRBJ2-5; abundance: -; d_gene: -; CDR3nt: TGTGCCAGCAAGGGGTTGGGGCAAGAGACCCAGTACTTC; CDR3aa: CASKGLGQETQYF